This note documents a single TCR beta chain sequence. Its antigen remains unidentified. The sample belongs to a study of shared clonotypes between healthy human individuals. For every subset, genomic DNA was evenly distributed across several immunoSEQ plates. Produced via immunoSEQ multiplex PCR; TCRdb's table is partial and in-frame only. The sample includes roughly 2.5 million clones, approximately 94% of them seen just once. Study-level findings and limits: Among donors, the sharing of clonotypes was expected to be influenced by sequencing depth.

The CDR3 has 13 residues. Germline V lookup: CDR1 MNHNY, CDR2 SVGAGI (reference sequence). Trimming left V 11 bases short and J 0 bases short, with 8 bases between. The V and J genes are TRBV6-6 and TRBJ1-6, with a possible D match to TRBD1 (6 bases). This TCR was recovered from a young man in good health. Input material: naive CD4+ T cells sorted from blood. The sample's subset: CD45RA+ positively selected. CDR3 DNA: TGTGCCGGGGGCCTCTCCTATAATTCACCCCTCCACTTT. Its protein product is CAGGLSYNSPLHF.